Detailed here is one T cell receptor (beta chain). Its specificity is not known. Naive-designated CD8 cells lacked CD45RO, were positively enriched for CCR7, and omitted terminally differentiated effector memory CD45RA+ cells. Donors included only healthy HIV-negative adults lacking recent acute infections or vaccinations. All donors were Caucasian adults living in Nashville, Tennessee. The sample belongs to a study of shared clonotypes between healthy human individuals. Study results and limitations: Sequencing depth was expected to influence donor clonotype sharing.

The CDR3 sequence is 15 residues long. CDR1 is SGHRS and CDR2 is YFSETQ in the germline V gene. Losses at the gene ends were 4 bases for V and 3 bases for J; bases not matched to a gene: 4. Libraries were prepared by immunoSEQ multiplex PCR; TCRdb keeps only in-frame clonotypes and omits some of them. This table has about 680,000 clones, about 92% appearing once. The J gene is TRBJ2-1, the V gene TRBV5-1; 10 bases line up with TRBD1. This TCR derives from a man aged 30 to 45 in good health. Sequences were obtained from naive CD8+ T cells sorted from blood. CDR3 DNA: TGCGCCAGCAGCCATGGACAGGGGGTCTACAATGAGCAGTTCTTC. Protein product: CASSHGQGVYNEQFF.